One and the same sample provided the 15 T cell receptor beta chains below, sequenced in a study of regulatory T cells. Primers: 52 TRBV forward and 13 TRBJ reverse. Sequenced by immunoSEQ multiplex PCR; TCRdb stores in-frame clones only, minus some. The table shows 15,000 or so clones, with approximately 92% occurring only once. Source material: CD8+ T cells sorted from blood. These receptors all come from a person aged 18 to 29 with CD3G deficiency.

V usage is TRBV4-2 and J usage is TRBJ2-7; TRBD2 matches 11 bases. The CDR3 has 16 residues. Germline loops: CDR1 LGHNA, CDR2 YNFKEQ. J lost 2 bases, V lost 0 bases, and 3 bases had no gene match. The CDR3 DNA reads TGTGCCAGCAGCCAAGACCTGACTAGCGGGACCTACGAGCAGTACTTC. Translated, it gives CASSQDLTSGTYEQYF.

V is TRBV5-3 and J is TRBJ2-7; D is uncertain. TRBV5-3 has ORF status, its function being uncertain. This CDR3 spans 13 amino acids. The V end was cut by 5 bases, the J end by 0 bases, with 9 bases between. CDR3 DNA: TGTGCCAGAAGGGGGTTCCCCTCCTACGAGCAGTACTTC. Encoded protein: CARRGFPSYEQYF.

The chain employs TRBV28 and TRBJ2-7; the match to TRBD1 covers 9 bases. J lost 3 bases, V lost 6 bases, and 6 bases had no gene match. CDR3 size: 14 residues. CDR1 is MDHEN and CDR2 is SYDVKM in the germline V gene. CDR3 residues: CASSSGQGFYEQYF. The DNA of the CDR3 is TGTGCCAGCAGCTCTGGACAGGGGTTCTACGAGCAGTACTTC.

This clone was seen once. DNA of the CDR3: TGTGCCAGCAGTGCAGGGTTCGGGGAGCTGTTTTTT. Translated: CASSAGFGELFF. The genes are TRBV6-1 and TRBJ2-2; possibly TRBD1 for D (5 bases). The CDR3 sequence is 12 residues long. Germline V gene sequence: CDR1 MNHNS, CDR2 SASEGT. V lost 4 bases, J lost 7 bases, and 7 bases lay in between.

This clone was seen a single time. The V gene is TRBV29-1, the J gene TRBJ2-1, with D perhaps TRBD1 or TRBD2 (6 bases each). There are 12 residues in the CDR3. CDR1 and CDR2 from the germline V gene are SQVTM and ANQGSEA. Trimming pared 7 bases from V and 10 bases from J, leaving 17 bases between. The chain's CDR3 is CSDDGGGKEQFF. CDR3 DNA: TGCAGCGACGATGGAGGGGGAAAGGAGCAGTTCTTC.

The CDR3 loop is CASSPDRGLSLYGYTF. The CDR3 DNA reads TGTGCCAGCAGCCCGGACAGGGGGCTCTCTCTCTATGGCTACACCTTC. The chain uses TRBV7-9 and TRBJ1-2; 11 nucleotides line up with TRBD1. CDR1 SEHNR and CDR2 FQNEAQ come from the germline V gene (reference sequence). Losses at the gene ends were 5 bases for V and 4 bases for J; bases not matched to a gene: 9. The CDR3 consists of 16 residues.

The chain uses TRBV10-2 and TRBJ1-1; TRBD1 matches 9 bases. Germline V gene lookup returns CDR1 WSHSY and CDR2 SAAADI. The CDR3 is made up of 13 amino acids. The ends lost 6 bases at V and 5 bases at J; junction bases unmatched: 4. The CDR3 DNA reads TGCGCCAGCAGCGGGGACAGGGAAACTGAAGCTTTCTTT. It codes for CASSGDRETEAFF.

The J gene is TRBJ2-3, the V gene TRBV6-5; either TRBD1 or TRBD2 may fit D (5 bases each). The V gene lost 0 bases and the J gene lost 6 bases, with 13 bases spanning the gap. The CDR3 is made up of 15 amino acids. Germline CDR1 reads MNHEY; CDR2 reads SVGAGI. The CDR3 coding sequence is TGTGCCAGCAGTTACTCGAGGGGCCTAGGGGATACGCAGTATTTT. It specifies CASSYSRGLGDTQYF.

This chain joins TRBV29-1 and TRBJ1-1, with D maybe TRBD1 (6 bases). The V end lost 2 bases, the J end lost 1 base, and 8 bases lay between the germline ends. Germline lookup yields CDR1 SQVTM and CDR2 ANQGSEA. CDR3 length equals 13 residues. The chain's CDR3 is CSVELQGNTEAFF. CDR3 DNA: TGCAGCGTTGAACTACAGGGGAACACTGAAGCTTTCTTT.

The J gene is TRBJ1-1, the V gene TRBV2, with TRBD1 matching over 9 bases. V lost 6 bases and J lost 5; bases outside the gene matches: 7. Germline loops: CDR1 SNHLY, CDR2 FYNNEI. The CDR3 runs 14 residues. CDR3 in amino acids: CASSLQGAETEAFF. Here the CDR3 DNA reads TGTGCCAGCAGCCTACAGGGGGCAGAGACTGAAGCTTTCTTT.

V gene TRBV4-1 combines with J gene TRBJ2-1, with D unclear. Between the trimmed V and J ends, which lost 0 bases and 4 bases, there was a span of 13 bases. Germline V gene data show CDR1 as MGHRA and CDR2 as YSYEKL. The CDR3 consists of 16 residues. This chain's CDR3 is CASSQDRAVGYNEQFF. DNA of the CDR3: TGCGCCAGCAGCCAAGATAGGGCAGTAGGATACAATGAGCAGTTCTTC.

CDR3 loop: CASSTWWGQFF. The CDR3 nucleotides read TGTGCCAGCAGCACCTGGTGGGGACAGTTCTTC. The genes are TRBV7-3 and TRBJ2-1; D not resolved. In germline, CDR1 is SGHTA, CDR2 FQGTGA. This CDR3 has 11 residues. V was pared by 5 bases and J by 13 bases, with 12 bases between.

This clone is a singleton in its sample. This chain uses TRBV7-2 with TRBJ2-5; 13 bases map to TRBD2. This CDR3 comprises 16 residues. Looked up from germline, CDR1 is SGHTA and CDR2 is FQGNSA. J lost 7 bases, V lost 5 bases, and 10 bases had no gene match. This chain's CDR3 is CASSRSTSGGVRTQYF. CDR3 DNA: TGTGCCAGCAGCCGAAGTACTAGCGGGGGGGTCCGGACCCAGTACTTC.

The rearrangement joins TRBV7-9 to TRBJ2-3, with TRBD2 matching over 8 bases. V trimming: 5 bases; J trimming: 5 bases; junction bases outside the gene matches: 9. Germline CDR1 is SEHNR and CDR2 is FQNEAQ (reference sequence). This CDR3 has 15 residues. CDR3 nucleotide sequence: TGTGCCAGCAGCCCCGGGAGGGGTATGGGAGATACGCAGTATTTT. Translated, it gives CASSPGRGMGDTQYF.

This chain uses TRBV6-1 with TRBJ1-2, with a possible D match to TRBD1 (5 bases). Germline CDR1 MNHNS, CDR2 SASEGT. The germline V and J ends were trimmed by 5 bases and 0 bases, with 13 bases remaining between them. This CDR3 is built from 15 residues. CDR3 DNA: TGTGCCAGCAGTTTCGGTATGGGACCTAACTATGGCTACACCTTC. It is translated as CASSFGMGPNYGYTF.